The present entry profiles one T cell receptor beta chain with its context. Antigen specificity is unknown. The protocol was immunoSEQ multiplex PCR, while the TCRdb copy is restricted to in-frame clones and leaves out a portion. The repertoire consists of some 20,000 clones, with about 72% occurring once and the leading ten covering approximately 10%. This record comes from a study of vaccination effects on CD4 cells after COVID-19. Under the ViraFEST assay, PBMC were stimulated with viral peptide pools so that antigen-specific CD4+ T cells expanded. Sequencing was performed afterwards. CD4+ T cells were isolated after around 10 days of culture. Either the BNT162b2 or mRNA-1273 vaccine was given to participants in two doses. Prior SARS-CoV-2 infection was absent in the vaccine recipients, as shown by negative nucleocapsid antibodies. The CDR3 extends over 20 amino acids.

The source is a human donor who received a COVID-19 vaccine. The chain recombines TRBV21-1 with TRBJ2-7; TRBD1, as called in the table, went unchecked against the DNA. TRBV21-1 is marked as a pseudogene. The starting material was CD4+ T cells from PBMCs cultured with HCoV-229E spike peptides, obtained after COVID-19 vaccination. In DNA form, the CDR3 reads TGTGCCAGCAGCAAGGGGCCAACAGGGGGACTTTGCGGGAGCGTGTTTTGCAAGTACTTC. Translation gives CASSKGPTGGLCGSVFCKYF.